A selection of T cell receptor beta chains follows, all from one sample in a study of cytomegalovirus exposure and HLA in healthy donors. Produced via immunoSEQ multiplex PCR; TCRdb's table is partial and in-frame only. This sample contains around 75,000 clones. The source material was PBMCs. The receptors shown here come from a man aged 45-65 years in good health and CMV-seropositive. CDR3s include the opening cysteine and the closing phenylalanine or tryptophan. D genes are given only for firm matches.

TRBV11-2	TRBJ1-2	TRBD1	TGTGCCAGCAGCCTTGGACAGGGGACGGGCTACACCTTC	CASSLGQGTGYTF
TRBV4-1	TRBJ2-7	TRBD1	TGCGCCAGCAGCCACACAGGGGACTCCTACGAGCAGTACTTC	CASSHTGDSYEQYF
TRBV4-1	TRBJ1-4	-	TGCGCCAGCAGCGAAGGGTTCCGGGGGGAAAAACTGTTTTTT	CASSEGFRGEKLFF
TRBV6-5	TRBJ1-2	TRBD1	TGTGCCAGCAAGAAAGAGGACAGGGGCTATGGCTACACCTTC	CASKKEDRGYGYTF
TRBV11-3	TRBJ2-5	TRBD2	TGTGCCAGCAGCCGCGGGGGAGCCCAAGAGACCCAGTACTTC	CASSRGGAQETQYF
TRBV29-1	TRBJ2-3	-	TGCAGCGTTCTCCCTACGGCGGGATATTTCACAGATACGCAGTATTTT	CSVLPTAGYFTDTQYF
TRBV11-1	TRBJ1-2	TRBD1	TGTGCCAGCAGCCCGACGACAGGGCCCTACACCTTC	CASSPTTGPYTF
TRBV25-1	TRBJ2-7	TRBD2	TGTGCCAGCAGTGCAAGAAGCGGGGAACTGGGCTACGAGCAGTACTTC	CASSARSGELGYEQYF
TRBV11-2	TRBJ1-2	TRBD1	TGTGCCAGCAGCATCCGGACAGGGGATCCTGGCTACACCTTC	CASSIRTGDPGYTF
TRBV5-1	TRBJ1-1	TRBD1	TGCGCCAGCAGCGGAAGGACAGGGGGTAACTCTGAAGCTTTCTTT	CASSGRTGGNSEAFF
TRBV19	TRBJ1-5	-	TGTGCCAGTAGTCAACAGGAAGAGCCCCAGCATTTT	CASSQQEEPQHF
TRBV19	TRBJ2-7	-	TGTGCCAGTAGCCTTAAGTCGGAGGGGGCTTACGAGCAGTACTTC	CASSLKSEGAYEQYF
TRBV6-5	TRBJ1-1	TRBD1	TGTGCCAGCAGTCCCGGGACAGGGTCGGCTTTCTTT	CASSPGTGSAFF
TRBV7-2	TRBJ1-2	TRBD1	TGTGCCAGCAGCTTATCCGGGACAGTAAGCTATGGCTACACCTTC	CASSLSGTVSYGYTF
TRBV18	TRBJ2-3	TRBD2	TGTGCCAGCTCCCCCTATAGCGGGGGAAAAGCGGATACGCAGTATTTT	CASSPYSGGKADTQYF